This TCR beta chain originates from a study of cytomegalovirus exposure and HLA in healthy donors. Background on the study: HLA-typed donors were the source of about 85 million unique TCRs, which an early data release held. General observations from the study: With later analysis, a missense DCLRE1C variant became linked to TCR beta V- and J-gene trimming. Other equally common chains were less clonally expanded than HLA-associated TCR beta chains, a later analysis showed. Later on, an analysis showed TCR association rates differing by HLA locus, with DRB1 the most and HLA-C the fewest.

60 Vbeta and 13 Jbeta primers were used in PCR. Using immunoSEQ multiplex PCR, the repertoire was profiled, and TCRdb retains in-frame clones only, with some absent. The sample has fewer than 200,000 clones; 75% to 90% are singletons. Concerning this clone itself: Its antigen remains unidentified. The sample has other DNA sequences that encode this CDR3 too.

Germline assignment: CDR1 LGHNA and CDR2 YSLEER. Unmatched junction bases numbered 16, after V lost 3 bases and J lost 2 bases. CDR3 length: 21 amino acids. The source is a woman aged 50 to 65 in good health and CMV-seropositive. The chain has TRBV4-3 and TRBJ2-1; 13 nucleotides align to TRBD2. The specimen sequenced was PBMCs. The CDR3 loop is CASSQRLDGRLAGGAYNEQFF. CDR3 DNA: TGCGCCAGCAGCCAGAGGTTAGACGGGCGACTAGCGGGAGGTGCCTACAATGAGCAGTTCTTC.